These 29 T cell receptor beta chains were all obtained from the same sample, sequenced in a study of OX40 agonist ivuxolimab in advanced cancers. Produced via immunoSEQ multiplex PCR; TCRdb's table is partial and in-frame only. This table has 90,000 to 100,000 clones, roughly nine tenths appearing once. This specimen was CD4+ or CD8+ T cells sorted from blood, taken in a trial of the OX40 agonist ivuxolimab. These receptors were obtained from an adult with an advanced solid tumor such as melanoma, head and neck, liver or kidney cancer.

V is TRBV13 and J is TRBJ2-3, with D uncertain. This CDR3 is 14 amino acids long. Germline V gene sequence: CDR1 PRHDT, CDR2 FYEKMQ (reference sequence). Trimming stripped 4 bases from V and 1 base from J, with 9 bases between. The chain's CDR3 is CASSSWVRTDTQYF. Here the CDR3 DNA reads TGTGCCAGCAGCTCCTGGGTCCGCACAGATACGCAGTATTTT.

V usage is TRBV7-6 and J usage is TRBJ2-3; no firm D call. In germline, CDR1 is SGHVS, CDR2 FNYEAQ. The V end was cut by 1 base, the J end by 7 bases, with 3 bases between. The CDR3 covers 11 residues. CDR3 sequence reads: CASSLGNTQYF. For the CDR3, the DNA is TGTGCCAGCAGCTTAGGGAATACGCAGTATTTT.

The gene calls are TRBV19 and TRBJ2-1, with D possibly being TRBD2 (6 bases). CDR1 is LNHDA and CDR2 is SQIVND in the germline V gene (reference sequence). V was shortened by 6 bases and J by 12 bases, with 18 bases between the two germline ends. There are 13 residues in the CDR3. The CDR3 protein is CASSPLEGTGQFF. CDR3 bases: TGTGCCAGTAGCCCCTTGGAGGGGACGGGGCAGTTCTTC.

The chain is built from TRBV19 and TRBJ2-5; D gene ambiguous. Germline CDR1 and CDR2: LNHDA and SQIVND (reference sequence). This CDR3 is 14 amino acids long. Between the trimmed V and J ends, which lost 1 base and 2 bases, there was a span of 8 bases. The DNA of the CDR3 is TGTGCCAGTAGTATAGTCCGCAGTCAAGAGACCCAGTACTTC. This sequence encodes CASSIVRSQETQYF.

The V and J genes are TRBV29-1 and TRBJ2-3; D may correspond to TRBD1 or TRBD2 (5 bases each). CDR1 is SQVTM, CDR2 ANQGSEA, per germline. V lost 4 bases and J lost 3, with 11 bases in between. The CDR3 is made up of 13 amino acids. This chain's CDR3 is CSVGRDGTDTQYF. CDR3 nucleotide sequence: TGCAGCGTTGGACGGGACGGGACAGATACGCAGTATTTT.

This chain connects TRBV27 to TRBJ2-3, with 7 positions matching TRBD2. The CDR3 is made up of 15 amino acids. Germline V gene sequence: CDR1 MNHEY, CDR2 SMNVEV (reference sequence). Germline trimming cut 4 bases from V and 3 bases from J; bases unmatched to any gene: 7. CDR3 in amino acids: CASSWAGERTDTQYF. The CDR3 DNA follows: TGTGCCAGCAGTTGGGCGGGAGAAAGGACAGATACGCAGTATTTT.

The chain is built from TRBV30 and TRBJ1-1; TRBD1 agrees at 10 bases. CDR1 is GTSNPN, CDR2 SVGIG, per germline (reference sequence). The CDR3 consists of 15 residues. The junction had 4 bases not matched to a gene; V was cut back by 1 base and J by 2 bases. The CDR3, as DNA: TGTGCCTGGAGTGGACAGGGGGCTCAAAACACTGAAGCTTTCTTT. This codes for CAWSGQGAQNTEAFF.

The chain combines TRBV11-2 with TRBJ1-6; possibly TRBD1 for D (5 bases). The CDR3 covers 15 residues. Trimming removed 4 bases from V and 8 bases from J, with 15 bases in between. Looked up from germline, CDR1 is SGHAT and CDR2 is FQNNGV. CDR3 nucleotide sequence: TGTGCCAGCAGCTCGCCGGGGGGTGCGGATTCACCCCTCCACTTT. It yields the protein CASSSPGGADSPLHF.

The CDR3 spells CASSFPGGYGYTF. As DNA, the CDR3 is TGTGCCAGCAGCTTTCCAGGGGGCTATGGCTACACCTTC. The chain uses TRBV7-6 and TRBJ1-2, with 7 bases that match TRBD1. Per the germline V gene, CDR1 is SGHVS and CDR2 is FNYEAQ. This CDR3 is built from 13 residues. With 3 bases clipped from V and 4 bases from J, the junction kept 2 bases outside the gene matches.

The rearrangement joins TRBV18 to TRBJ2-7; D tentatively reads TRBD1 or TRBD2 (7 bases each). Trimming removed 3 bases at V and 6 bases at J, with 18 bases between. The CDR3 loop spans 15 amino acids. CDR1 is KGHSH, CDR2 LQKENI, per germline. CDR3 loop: CASSPGGGGVAEQYF. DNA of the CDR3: TGTGCCAGCTCACCTGGGGGAGGGGGCGTAGCCGAGCAGTACTTC.

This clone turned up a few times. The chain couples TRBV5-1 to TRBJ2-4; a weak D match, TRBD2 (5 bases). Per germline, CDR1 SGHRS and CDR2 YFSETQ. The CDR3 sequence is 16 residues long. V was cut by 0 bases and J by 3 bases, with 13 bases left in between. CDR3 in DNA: TGCGCCAGCAGCTTGGCGAGGGCCTTCGACAAAAACATTCAGTACTTC. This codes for CASSLARAFDKNIQYF. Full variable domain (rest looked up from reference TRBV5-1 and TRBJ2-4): KAGVTQTPRYLIKTRGQQVTLSCSPISGHRSVSWYQQTPGQGLQFLFEYFSETQRNKGNFPGRFSGRQFSNSRSEMNVSTLELGDSALYLCASSLARAFDKNIQYFGAGTRLSVL.

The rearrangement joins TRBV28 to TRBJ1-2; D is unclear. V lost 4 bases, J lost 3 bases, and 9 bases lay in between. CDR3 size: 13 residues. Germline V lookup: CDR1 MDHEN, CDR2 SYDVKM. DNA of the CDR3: TGTGCCAGCAGTTCCATCGTACACTATGGCTACACCTTC. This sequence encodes CASSSIVHYGYTF.

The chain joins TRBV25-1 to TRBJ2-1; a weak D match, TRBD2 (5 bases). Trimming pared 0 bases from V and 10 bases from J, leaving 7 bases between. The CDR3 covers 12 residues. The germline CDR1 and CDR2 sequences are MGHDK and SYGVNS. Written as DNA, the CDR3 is TGTGCCAGCAGTGAATACGGGGAAGAGCAGTTCTTC. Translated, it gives CASSEYGEEQFF.

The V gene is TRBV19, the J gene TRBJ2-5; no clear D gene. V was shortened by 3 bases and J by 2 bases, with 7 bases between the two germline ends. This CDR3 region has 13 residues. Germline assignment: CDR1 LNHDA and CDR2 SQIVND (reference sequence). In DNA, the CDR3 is TGTGCCAGTAGTATCGGGCAGCAAGAGACCCAGTACTTC. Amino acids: CASSIGQQETQYF.

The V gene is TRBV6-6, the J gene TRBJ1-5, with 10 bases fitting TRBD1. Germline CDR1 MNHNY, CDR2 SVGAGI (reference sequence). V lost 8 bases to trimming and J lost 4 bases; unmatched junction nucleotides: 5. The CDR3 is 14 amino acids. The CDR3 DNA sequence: TGTGCCAGCCATAGACAGGGGGCGAATCAGCCCCAGCATTTT. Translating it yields CASHRQGANQPQHF.

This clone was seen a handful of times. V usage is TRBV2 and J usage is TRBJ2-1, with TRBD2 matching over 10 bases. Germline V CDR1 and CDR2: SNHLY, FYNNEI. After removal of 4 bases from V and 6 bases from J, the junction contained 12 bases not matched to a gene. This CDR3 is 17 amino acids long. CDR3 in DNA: TGTGCCAGCAGTGGGGTAGCGGGAGGCTTAGGACTCAATGAGCAGTTCTTC. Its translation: CASSGVAGGLGLNEQFF.

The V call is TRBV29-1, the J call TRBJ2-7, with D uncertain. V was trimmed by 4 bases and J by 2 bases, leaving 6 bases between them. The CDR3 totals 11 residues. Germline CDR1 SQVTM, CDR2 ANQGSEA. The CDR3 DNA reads TGCAGCGTTGGCGAAACCTACGAGCAGTACGTC. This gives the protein CSVGETYEQYV.

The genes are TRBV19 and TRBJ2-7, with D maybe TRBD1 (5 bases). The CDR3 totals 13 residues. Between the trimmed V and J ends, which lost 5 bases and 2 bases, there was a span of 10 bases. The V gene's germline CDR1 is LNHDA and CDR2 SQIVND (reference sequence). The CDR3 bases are TGTGCCAGTAGTCCTGGCAGGGCCTACGAGCAGTACTTC. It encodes CASSPGRAYEQYF.

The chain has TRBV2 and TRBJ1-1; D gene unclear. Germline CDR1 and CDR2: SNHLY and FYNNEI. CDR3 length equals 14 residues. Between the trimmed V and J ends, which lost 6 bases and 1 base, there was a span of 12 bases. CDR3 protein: CASRDLTQNTEAFF. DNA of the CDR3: TGTGCCAGCAGGGACCTCACACAGAACACTGAAGCTTTCTTT.

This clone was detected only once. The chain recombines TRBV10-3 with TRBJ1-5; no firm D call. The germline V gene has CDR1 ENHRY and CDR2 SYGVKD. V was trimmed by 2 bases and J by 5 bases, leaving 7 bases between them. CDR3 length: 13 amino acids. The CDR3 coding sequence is TGTGCCATCAGTGAGACCAGAGATCAGCCCCAGCATTTT. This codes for CAISETRDQPQHF.

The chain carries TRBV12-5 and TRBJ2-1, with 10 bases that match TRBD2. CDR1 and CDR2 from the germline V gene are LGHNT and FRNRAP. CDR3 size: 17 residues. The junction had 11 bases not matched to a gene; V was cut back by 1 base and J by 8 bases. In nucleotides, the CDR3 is TGTGCTAGTGGTTTGGCCCTAAGCGGGAGGGCCAAAGATGAGCAGTTCTTC. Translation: CASGLALSGRAKDEQFF.

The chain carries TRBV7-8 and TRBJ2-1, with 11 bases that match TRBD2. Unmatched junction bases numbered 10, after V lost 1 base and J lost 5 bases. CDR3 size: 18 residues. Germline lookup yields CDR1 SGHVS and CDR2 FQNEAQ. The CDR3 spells CASSLGGSGRATHNEQFF. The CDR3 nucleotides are TGTGCCAGCAGCTTAGGAGGTAGCGGGAGGGCCACCCACAATGAGCAGTTCTTC.

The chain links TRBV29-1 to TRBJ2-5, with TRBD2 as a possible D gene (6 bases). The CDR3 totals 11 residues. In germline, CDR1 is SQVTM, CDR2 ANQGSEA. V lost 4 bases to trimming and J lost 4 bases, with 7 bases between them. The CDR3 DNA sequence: TGCAGCGTTGGGAGGGGAGAGACCCAGTACTTC. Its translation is CSVGRGETQYF. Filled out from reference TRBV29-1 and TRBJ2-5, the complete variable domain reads SAVISQKPSRDICQRGTSLTIQCQVDSQVTMMFWYRQQPGQSLTLIATANQGSEATYESGFVIDKFPISRPNLTFSTLTVSNMSPEDSSIYLCSVGRGETQYFGPGTRLLVL.

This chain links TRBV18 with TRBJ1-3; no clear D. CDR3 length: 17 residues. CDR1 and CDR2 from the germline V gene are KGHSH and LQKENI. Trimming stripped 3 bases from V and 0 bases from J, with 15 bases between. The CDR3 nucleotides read TGTGCCAGCTCACCCCCCTGGGCGGGTTCCTCTGGAAACACCATATATTTT. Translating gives CASSPPWAGSSGNTIYF.

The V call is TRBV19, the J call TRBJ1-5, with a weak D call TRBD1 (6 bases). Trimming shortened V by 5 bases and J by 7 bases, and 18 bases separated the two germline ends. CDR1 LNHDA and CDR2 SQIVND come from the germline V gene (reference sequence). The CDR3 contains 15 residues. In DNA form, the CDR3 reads TGTGCCAGTAGTCCGGATGACAGGTTGGGACAGCCCCAGCATTTT. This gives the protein CASSPDDRLGQPQHF.

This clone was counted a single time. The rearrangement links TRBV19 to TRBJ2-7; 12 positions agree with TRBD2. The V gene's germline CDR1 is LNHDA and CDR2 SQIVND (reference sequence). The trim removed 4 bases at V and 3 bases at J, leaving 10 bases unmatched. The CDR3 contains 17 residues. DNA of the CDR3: TGTGCCAGTAGTAAGCGAGGACTAGCGGGATATTTCTACGAGCAGTACTTC. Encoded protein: CASSKRGLAGYFYEQYF. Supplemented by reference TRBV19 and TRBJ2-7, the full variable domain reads DGGITQSPKYLFRKEGQNVTLSCEQNLNHDAMYWYRQDPGQGLRLIYYSQIVNDFQKGDIAEGYSVSREKKESFPLTVTSAQKNPTAFYLCASSKRGLAGYFYEQYFGPGTRLTVT.

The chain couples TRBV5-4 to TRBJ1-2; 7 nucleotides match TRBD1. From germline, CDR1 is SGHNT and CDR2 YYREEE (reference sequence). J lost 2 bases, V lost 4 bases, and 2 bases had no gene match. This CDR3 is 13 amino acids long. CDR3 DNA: TGTGCCAGCAGCCGACAGGGAAACTATGGCTACACCTTC. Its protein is CASSRQGNYGYTF. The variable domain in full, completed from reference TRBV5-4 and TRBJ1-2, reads ETGVTQSPTHLIKTRGQQVTLRCSSQSGHNTVSWYQQALGQGPQFIFQYYREEENGRGNFPPRFSGLQFPNYSSELNVNALELDDSALYLCASSRQGNYGYTFGSGTRLTVV.

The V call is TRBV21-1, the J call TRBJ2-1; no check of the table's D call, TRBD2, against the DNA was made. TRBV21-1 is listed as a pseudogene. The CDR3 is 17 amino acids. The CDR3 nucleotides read TGTGCCAGCAGCAATAGTACTAGCGGGGTTTCCTACAATGAGCAGTTCTTC. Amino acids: CASSNSTSGVSYNEQFF.

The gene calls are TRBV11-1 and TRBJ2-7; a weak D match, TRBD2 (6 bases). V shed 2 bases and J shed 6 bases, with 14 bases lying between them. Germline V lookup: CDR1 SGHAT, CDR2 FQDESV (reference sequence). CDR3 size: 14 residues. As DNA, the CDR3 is TGTGCCAGCAGCTTACACGGAGGGCCTGGCGAGCAGTACTTC. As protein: CASSLHGGPGEQYF.